Below, 11 T cell receptor beta chains from the same sample are listed, as sequenced in a study of cytomegalovirus exposure and HLA in healthy donors. PCR amplification relied on 60 Vbeta primers (plus 13 Jbeta primers). Sequencing used immunoSEQ multiplex PCR; TCRdb keeps in-frame clones, though not all of them. The table lists 75,000 to 95,000 clones, 63% of them singletons. Sequencing was performed on PBMCs. These receptors all stem from a woman under 40 in good health and CMV-seronegative.

This chain joins TRBV11-1 and TRBJ1-4; D gene uncertain. CDR1 is SGHAT, CDR2 FQDESV, per germline (reference sequence). CDR3 length equals 14 residues. The V and J ends lost 5 bases and 5 bases respectively, with 12 bases between them. The CDR3 DNA is TGTGCCAGCAGCAAATCGAGGGCAAATGAAAAACTGTTTTTT. Translating gives CASSKSRANEKLFF.

The V and J genes are TRBV28 and TRBJ2-7; 14 bases match TRBD2. Trimming at V came to 4 bases and at J to 2 bases, leaving 7 bases not matched to a gene. The CDR3 is made up of 17 amino acids. From germline, CDR1 is MDHEN and CDR2 SYDVKM. Written as DNA, the CDR3 is TGTGCCAGCAGTTGGGGGACTAGCGGGAGTATCCCCTACGAGCAGTACTTC. Amino acid sequence: CASSWGTSGSIPYEQYF.

V usage is TRBV6-5 and J usage is TRBJ1-2; 8 positions agree with TRBD1. The CDR3 is 15 amino acids. Germline CDR1 and CDR2: MNHEY and SVGAGI. V gave up 0 bases and J gave up 8 bases; unmatched junction bases: 8. Written as DNA, the CDR3 is TGTGCCAGCAGTTACTCGCCAGGGGGCGCGTCGGGCTACACCTTC. Its translation: CASSYSPGGASGYTF.

The chain links TRBV9 to TRBJ1-1, with 8 bases identical to TRBD1. This CDR3 comprises 16 residues. Germline CDR1 is SGDLS and CDR2 is YYNGEE. The J segment lost 4 bases and the V segment lost 0 bases, leaving 8 bases of the junction unmatched. This chain's CDR3 is CASSVEGTGRSTEAFF. In DNA form, the CDR3 reads TGTGCCAGCAGCGTAGAAGGGACAGGTCGCTCCACTGAAGCTTTCTTT. The full variable domain, with the rest looked up from reference TRBV9 and TRBJ1-1, is DSGVTQTPKHLITATGQRVTLRCSPRSGDLSVYWYQQSLDQGLQFLIQYYNGEERAKGNILERFSAQQFPDLHSELNLSSLELGDSALYFCASSVEGTGRSTEAFFGQGTRLTVV.

The chain joins TRBV5-1 to TRBJ1-1; the match to TRBD1 covers 9 bases. This CDR3 spans 15 amino acids. V shed 10 bases and J 1 base; nucleotides not matched to a gene: 11. The V gene's germline CDR1 is SGHRS and CDR2 YFSETQ. In nucleotides, the CDR3 is TGCGCCGGGCGGACAGGGGATAGTCCGAACACTGAAGCTTTCTTT. Translating gives CAGRTGDSPNTEAFF.

This clone appeared a few times. The V gene is TRBV5-1, the J gene TRBJ2-3; D is possibly TRBD2 (6 bases). CDR1 is SGHRS, CDR2 YFSETQ, per germline. The CDR3 has 14 amino acids. The V gene lost 4 bases and the J gene lost 2 bases, with 11 bases spanning the gap. CDR3 protein: CASSHRDSTDTQYF. Here the CDR3 DNA reads TGCGCCAGCAGCCACCGGGACTCCACAGATACGCAGTATTTT.

The chain links TRBV18 to TRBJ1-1, with TRBD1 as a possible D gene (6 bases). The germline V gene has CDR1 KGHSH and CDR2 LQKENI. Trimming took 2 bases from V and 0 from J, leaving 10 bases between them. This CDR3 is 15 amino acids long. CDR3 residues: CASSPRGSMNTEAFF. In DNA form, the CDR3 reads TGTGCCAGCTCACCAAGGGGGTCGATGAACACTGAAGCTTTCTTT. Full variable domain (remainder filled in from reference TRBV18 and TRBJ1-1): NAGVMQNPRHLVRRRGQEARLRCSPMKGHSHVYWYRQLPEEGLKFMVYLQKENIIDESGMPKERFSAEFPKEGPSILRIQQVVRGDSAAYFCASSPRGSMNTEAFFGQGTRLTVV.

The chain couples TRBV10-1 to TRBJ2-2, with 8 bases aligning to TRBD2. The CDR3 has 14 amino acids. Germline V gives CDR1 WNHNN, CDR2 SYGVQD (reference sequence). V was clipped by 6 bases and J by 4 bases; unmatched bases: 4. The CDR3 coding sequence is TGCGCCAGCAGAGGGCTAGCGGGCACCGGGGAGCTGTTTTTT. This codes for CASRGLAGTGELFF.

This rearrangement joins TRBV30 to TRBJ2-3; 8 bases line up with TRBD2. Germline V lookup: CDR1 GTSNPN, CDR2 SVGIG (reference sequence). V was pared by 8 bases and J by 3 bases, with 7 bases of the junction left unmatched. CDR3 length equals 13 residues. CDR3 sequence: CARASGFTDTQYF. Written as DNA, the CDR3 is TGTGCCCGGGCTAGCGGGTTTACAGATACGCAGTATTTT.

This clone was seen a few times. Mismatch with germline at one junction end may stem from a read error. J is TRBJ1-4 and V is TRBV19; a weak D match, TRBD1 (6 bases). Germline CDR1 LNHDA, CDR2 SQIVND (reference sequence). The CDR3 spans 15 residues. For the CDR3, the DNA is TGTGCCAGTAGTTTACAACAGGGAACTGATGAAAAACTGTTTTTT. It translates to CASSLQQGTDEKLFF.

CDR3 DNA sequence: TGCGCCAGCAGCCAAGAAGGGGCGAGGTACAATGAGCAGTTCTTC. It specifies CASSQEGARYNEQFF. V and J are TRBV4-1 and TRBJ2-1; a possible D gene is TRBD1 (5 bases). Germline V CDR1 and CDR2: MGHRA, YSYEKL. Trimming cost V 0 bases and J 4 bases, with 10 bases left between them. The CDR3 totals 15 residues.